The rows below give T cell receptor beta chains drawn from one sample of a study of T-cell reconstitution after alpha-beta-depleted transplantation in children. TCRdb analysed the PCR reads with MiXCR anew, one entry per CDR3 protein. The table records 700,000 to 950,000 distinct CDR3 sequences, about 15% of them present only once. The sequencing here drew on PBMCs, mostly from graft donor cells, taken 360 days after TCRalphabeta/CD19-depleted stem cell transplant. Source of these receptors: a male patient aged 10 to 17 who had a stem cell transplant for acute lymphoblastic leukemia, so the T cells may come from the graft donor. The CDR3 runs from the conserved cysteine through the conserved F or W. A D gene is named only where the DNA matches it firmly. Part of the rows lack a size; the others show once, few, many or a class for expanded clones.

v_call: TRBV4-2; clone_size: once; d_call: NA; j_call: TRBJ1-2; cdr3_aa: CASSRQWDHYGYTF; cdr3_nt: TGTGCCAGCAGCCGACAATGGGACCACTATGGCTACACCTTC
v_call: TRBV15; clone_size: NA; d_call: NA; j_call: TRBJ2-1; cdr3_aa: CATSIGPPRDNEQFF; cdr3_nt: TGTGCCACCAGCATAGGCCCCCCCAGGGACAATGAGCAGTTCTTC
v_call: TRBV3-1; clone_size: few; d_call: TRBD2; j_call: TRBJ2-7; cdr3_aa: CASSQRLAGRYEQYF; cdr3_nt: TGTGCCAGCAGCCAGCGACTAGCGGGACGCTACGAGCAGTACTTC
v_call: TRBV10-1; clone_size: NA; d_call: NA; j_call: TRBJ1-5; cdr3_aa: CASSEGQINQPQHF; cdr3_nt: TGCGCCAGCAGTGAGGGACAGATCAATCAGCCCCAGCATTTT
v_call: TRBV4-1; clone_size: few; d_call: NA; j_call: TRBJ2-3; cdr3_aa: CASSQVHLGDTQYF; cdr3_nt: TGCGCCAGCAGCCAAGTCCACCTAGGAGATACGCAGTATTTT
v_call: TRBV19; clone_size: NA; d_call: TRBD2; j_call: TRBJ2-7; cdr3_aa: CASGTSGRYEQYF; cdr3_nt: TGTGCCAGTGGGACTAGCGGGAGGTACGAGCAGTACTTC
v_call: TRBV3-1; clone_size: few; d_call: TRBD2; j_call: TRBJ2-2; cdr3_aa: CASSRGLAAYTGELFF; cdr3_nt: TGTGCCAGCAGCCGGGGACTAGCGGCTTACACCGGGGAGCTGTTTTTT
v_call: TRBV7-6; clone_size: NA; d_call: NA; j_call: TRBJ1-5; cdr3_aa: CASSLGGRDDQPQHF; cdr3_nt: TGTGCCAGCAGCTTAGGAGGGCGCGACGATCAGCCCCAGCATTTT
v_call: TRBV4-2; clone_size: few; d_call: NA; j_call: TRBJ2-7; cdr3_aa: CASSQGGGQTYEQYF; cdr3_nt: TGTGCCAGCAGCCAAGGGGGGGGACAGACCTACGAGCAGTACTTC
v_call: TRBV5-2; clone_size: NA; d_call: NA; j_call: TRBJ2-1; cdr3_aa: CACSPKRGGAVSYNEQFF; cdr3_nt: TGTGCCTGCAGCCCAAAAAGAGGGGGAGCGGTTTCCTACAATGAGCAGTTCTTC
v_call: TRBV2; clone_size: NA; d_call: NA; j_call: TRBJ2-5; cdr3_aa: CASSEGAGIQETQYF; cdr3_nt: TGTGCCAGCAGTGAAGGGGCAGGGATCCAAGAGACCCAGTACTTC
v_call: TRBV4-3; clone_size: NA; d_call: NA; j_call: TRBJ1-4; cdr3_aa: CASSRQGREKLFF; cdr3_nt: TGCGCCAGCAGCCGACAAGGTCGGGAAAAACTGTTTTTT
v_call: TRBV18; clone_size: NA; d_call: NA; j_call: TRBJ1-1; cdr3_aa: CASSPPGGGNTEAFF; cdr3_nt: TGTGCCAGCTCACCCCCCGGGGGTGGGAACACTGAAGCTTTCTTT
v_call: TRBV5-1; clone_size: many; d_call: NA; j_call: TRBJ2-3; cdr3_aa: CASSLEGRLKDTQYF; cdr3_nt: TGCGCCAGCAGCTTGGAGGGACGCCTTAAGGATACGCAGTATTTT
v_call: TRBV25-1; clone_size: NA; d_call: NA; j_call: TRBJ2-5; cdr3_aa: CASSRGIPETQYF; cdr3_nt: TGTGCCAGCAGCCGGGGAATCCCGGAGACCCAGTACTTC
v_call: TRBV7-2; clone_size: NA; d_call: NA; j_call: TRBJ2-3; cdr3_aa: CASSPSRLSTDTQYF; cdr3_nt: TGTGCCAGCAGCCCGTCCAGGCTTAGCACAGATACGCAGTATTTT
v_call: TRBV20-1; clone_size: NA; d_call: NA; j_call: TRBJ2-2; cdr3_aa: CSARQNTGELFF; cdr3_nt: TGCAGTGCTAGGCAGAACACCGGGGAGCTGTTTTTT
v_call: TRBV29-1; clone_size: many; d_call: NA; j_call: TRBJ1-5; cdr3_aa: CSVQTDNQPQHF; cdr3_nt: TGCAGCGTTCAAACAGATAATCAGCCCCAGCATTTT
v_call: TRBV5-1; clone_size: many; d_call: TRBD1; j_call: TRBJ2-3; cdr3_aa: CASSRGTVETGTQYF; cdr3_nt: TGCGCCAGCAGCAGGGGGACAGTAGAAACTGGTACGCAGTATTTT
v_call: TRBV29-1; clone_size: NA; d_call: NA; j_call: TRBJ2-7; cdr3_aa: CSVNTGTLYEQYF; cdr3_nt: TGCAGCGTCAATACCGGGACGCTCTACGAGCAGTACTTC
v_call: TRBV6-5; clone_size: few; d_call: TRBD2; j_call: TRBJ2-7; cdr3_aa: CASSYQGLASYEQYF; cdr3_nt: TGTGCCAGCAGTTACCAGGGACTAGCGTCCTACGAGCAGTACTTC
v_call: TRBV25-1; clone_size: many; d_call: NA; j_call: TRBJ1-2; cdr3_aa: CASSESPPIYGYTF; cdr3_nt: TGTGCCAGCAGTGAGAGCCCCCCAATCTATGGCTACACCTTC